This TCR beta chain was recorded in a study of blood T cell repertoires in COVID-19. The germline CDR1 and CDR2 sequences are SGHAT and FQNNGV. The CDR3 spans 12 residues. With 8 bases clipped from V and 4 bases from J, the junction kept 0 bases outside the gene matches. Data came from immunoSEQ multiplex PCR; TCRdb stores just in-frame clones and leaves some out. The sample holds 200,000 or so clones, 75% to 90% seen once. The V call is TRBV11-2, the J call TRBJ2-1; 9 nucleotides agree with TRBD2. The sample consisted of PBMCs or T cells enriched from blood (not recorded which). The origin of this receptor is a woman aged 30 to 39 who had been exposed to COVID-19. CDR3 region: CASAGGYNEQFF. In nucleotides, the CDR3 is TGTGCCAGCGCGGGAGGGTACAATGAGCAGTTCTTC.